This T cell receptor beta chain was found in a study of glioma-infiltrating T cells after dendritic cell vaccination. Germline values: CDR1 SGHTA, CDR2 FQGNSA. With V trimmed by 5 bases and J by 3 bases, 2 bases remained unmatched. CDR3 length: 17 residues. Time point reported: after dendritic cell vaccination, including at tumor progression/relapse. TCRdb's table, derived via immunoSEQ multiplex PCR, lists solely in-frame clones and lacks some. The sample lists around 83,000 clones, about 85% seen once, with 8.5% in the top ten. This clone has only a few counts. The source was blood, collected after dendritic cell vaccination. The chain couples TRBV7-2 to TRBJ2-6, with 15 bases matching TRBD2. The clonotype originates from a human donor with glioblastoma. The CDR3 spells CASSKGLAGGGANVLTF. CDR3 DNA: TGTGCCAGCAGCAAGGGACTAGCGGGAGGTGGGGCCAACGTCCTGACTTTC.